A selection of T cell receptor beta chains follows, all from one sample in a study of T cells in localized non-small cell lung cancer. Sequenced by immunoSEQ multiplex PCR; TCRdb stores in-frame clones only, minus some. The sample yields about 1,100 clones, approximately 39% seen once. The sample in question was lung tumor tissue, obtained before any cancer treatment. These TCRs come from a woman aged 35 to 75 with stage I lung adenocarcinoma. The CDR3 runs from the conserved cysteine through the conserved F or W. The order of the fields is clone size, D gene, V gene, J gene, CDR3 DNA, CDR3 protein. The D gene is left open where the match is weak. A clone size is listed for some rows: how often the clone was seen (once, few, many), or a class if it is expanded.

>-|-|TRBV14|TRBJ2-1
TGTGCCAGCAGCCAAGGATACAATGAGCAGTTCTTC
CASSQGYNEQFF
>few|-|TRBV6-7|TRBJ2-7
TGTGCCAGCAGTGAAGTTGGGGGGTTAAGCCAGCAGTACTTC
CASSEVGGLSQQYF
>few|TRBD2|TRBV6-8|TRBJ2-2
TGTGCCAGCAGTGCTAGCGGGATGACGGCCGGGGAGCTGTTTTTT
CASSASGMTAGELFF
>-|TRBD1|TRBV6-8|TRBJ2-2
TGTGCCAGCAGGGACAGGGGGAAGAACACCGGGGAGCTGTTTTTT
CASRDRGKNTGELFF
>once|-|TRBV19|TRBJ2-7
TGTGCCAGTAGTATAGTCGGCGGGGGCCACGAGCAGTACTTC
CASSIVGGGHEQYF
>-|-|TRBV19|TRBJ2-2
TGTGCCAGTAGTGTATTACAGTACACCGGGGAGCTGTTTTTT
CASSVLQYTGELFF
>once|TRBD1|TRBV19|TRBJ1-5
TGTGCCAGTAGTATCCAGGGGGCCCAAAATCAGCCCCAGCATTTT
CASSIQGAQNQPQHF
>once|TRBD1|TRBV18|TRBJ2-7
TGTGCCAGCTCACCTACCGGGACAGGGGGAACGGACGAGTACTTC
CASSPTGTGGTDEYF
>-|-|TRBV19|TRBJ1-2
TGTGCCAGTAGTGCCGGGGTGGGCTATGGCTACACCTTC
CASSAGVGYGYTF
>-|-|TRBV18|TRBJ1-2
TGTGCCAGCTCACCAATCGGGACGGACTATGGCTACACCTTC
CASSPIGTDYGYTF
>once|TRBD1|TRBV19|TRBJ2-7
TGTGCCAGTAGTAGGACAGGGTACGAGCAGTACTTC
CASSRTGYEQYF